One sample yielded the 15 T cell receptor beta chains listed below, sequenced in a study of shared clonotypes between healthy human individuals. CD45RO-negative, CCR7-selected cells formed the naive CD8 fraction, which excluded terminally differentiated effector memory CD45RA+ cells. Some clones are missing from TCRdb's copy, which holds only in-frame ones; the method was immunoSEQ multiplex PCR. The data contain about 580,000 clones, 98% of them singletons. Sequencing was done on a sample of naive CD8+ T cells sorted from blood. The origin of the receptors is a man aged 30 to 45 in good health.

V and J are TRBV27 and TRBJ2-3, with D unresolved. Trimming pared 5 bases from V and 2 bases from J, leaving 17 bases between. This CDR3 is 16 amino acids long. Germline V CDR1 and CDR2: MNHEY, SMNVEV (reference sequence). The CDR3 region has the DNA TGTGCCAGCAGTACGTGGACGGGTAGACCCACAGATACGCAGTATTTT. Protein product: CASSTWTGRPTDTQYF.

The rearrangement joins TRBV19 to TRBJ1-2; 10 bases line up with TRBD1. The CDR3 covers 15 residues. V dropped 1 base and J dropped 3; count of bases not matched to a gene: 2. Germline CDR1 LNHDA, CDR2 SQIVND (reference sequence). CDR3 in DNA: TGTGCCAGTAGTATAGCAGGACAGGGGGACTATGGCTACACCTTC. It codes for CASSIAGQGDYGYTF.

This clone was observed once. The chain joins TRBV2 to TRBJ1-5; TRBD1 is a possible D gene (6 bases). Germline CDR1 reads SNHLY; CDR2 reads FYNNEI. This CDR3 comprises 14 residues. V was pared by 11 bases and J by 2 bases, with 16 bases between. CDR3 DNA sequence: TGTGCCGGTACCTCGGGGGGCGGCAATCAGCCCCAGCATTTT. Its protein product is CAGTSGGGNQPQHF. Full variable domain (rest looked up from reference TRBV2 and TRBJ1-5): EPEVTQTPSHQVTQMGQEVILRCVPISNHLYFYWYRQILGQKVEFLVSFYNNEISEKSEIFDDQFSVERPDGSNFTLKIRSTKLEDSAMYFCAGTSGGGNQPQHFGDGTRLSIL.

The chain couples TRBV29-1 to TRBJ1-1, with 9 bases identical to TRBD1. The CDR3 extends over 18 amino acids. Germline trimming cut 4 bases from V and 1 base from J; bases unmatched to any gene: 16. The germline CDR1 and CDR2 sequences are SQVTM and ANQGSEA. The CDR3 nucleotides read TGCAGCGTTGCAGGTCGGTTATGGACAGGGGAGCCGAACACTGAAGCTTTCTTT. Amino acids: CSVAGRLWTGEPNTEAFF. The variable domain in full, completed from reference TRBV29-1 and TRBJ1-1, reads SAVISQKPSRDICQRGTSLTIQCQVDSQVTMMFWYRQQPGQSLTLIATANQGSEATYESGFVIDKFPISRPNLTFSTLTVSNMSPEDSSIYLCSVAGRLWTGEPNTEAFFGQGTRLTVV.

This rearrangement joins TRBV6-5 to TRBJ1-3, with 8 positions matching TRBD1. The CDR3 extends over 13 amino acids. The germline CDR1 and CDR2 sequences are MNHEY and SVGAGI. With V trimmed by 5 bases and J by 4 bases, 1 base remained unmatched. The CDR3 sequence: CASSGTGGNTIYF. The CDR3 region has the DNA TGTGCCAGCAGTGGGACAGGAGGAAACACCATATATTTT.

This chain uses TRBV7-9 with TRBJ1-5; D gene ambiguous. Trimming took off 1 base at V and 0 bases at J, with 7 bases between the two ends. The CDR3 is 15 residues long. In germline, CDR1 is SEHNR, CDR2 FQNEAQ (reference sequence). CDR3 sequence: CASSLVGSSNQPQHF. The DNA for the CDR3 is TGTGCCAGCAGCTTAGTCGGCAGTAGCAATCAGCCCCAGCATTTT.

The chain links TRBV7-6 to TRBJ2-7; D perhaps matches TRBD1 (5 bases). The CDR3 length is 13 residues. In germline, CDR1 is SGHVS, CDR2 FNYEAQ. Trimming pared 5 bases from V and 3 bases from J, leaving 11 bases between. CDR3 residues: CASSPSTGYEQYF. CDR3 nucleotide sequence: TGTGCCAGCAGCCCGTCTACAGGCTACGAGCAGTACTTC.

The chain links TRBV28 to TRBJ1-5, with a possible D match to TRBD1 (6 bases). The CDR3 contains 15 residues. Trimming took 5 bases from V and 2 from J, leaving 13 bases between them. Germline CDR1 and CDR2: MDHEN and SYDVKM. This chain's CDR3 is CASSRSAGGNQPQHF. For the CDR3, the DNA is TGTGCCAGCAGTCGGTCAGCAGGGGGCAATCAGCCCCAGCATTTT.

This clone was recorded once. The chain has TRBV7-9 and TRBJ2-5, with TRBD2 matching over 11 bases. Trimming cost V 5 bases and J 5 bases; bases outside gene matches: 13. The CDR3 is 17 residues long. CDR1 and CDR2 from the germline V gene are SEHNR and FQNEAQ (reference sequence). The CDR3 reads CASSPGTSGSHLETQYF. The CDR3 region has the DNA TGTGCCAGCAGCCCCGGGACTAGCGGCTCCCATTTGGAGACCCAGTACTTC.

A word on this clone: This specimen includes other DNA sequences encoding the same CDR3. The V gene is TRBV11-2, the J gene TRBJ2-7; the D is unclear. Germline lookup yields CDR1 SGHAT and CDR2 FQNNGV. The V gene lost 1 base and the J gene lost 7 bases, with 11 bases spanning the gap. This CDR3 contains 13 residues. The DNA of the CDR3 is TGTGCCAGCAGCTTAGGGACCCTCTATGAGCAGTACTTC. It encodes CASSLGTLYEQYF.

The V and J genes are TRBV29-1 and TRBJ2-5; no definite D call. V was pared by 4 bases and J by 4 bases, with 7 bases between. In germline, CDR1 is SQVTM, CDR2 ANQGSEA. The CDR3 spans 11 residues. DNA for the CDR3: TGCAGCGTTGTACCGTCAGAGACCCAGTACTTC. It specifies CSVVPSETQYF.

The chain joins TRBV7-9 to TRBJ2-5; D is unclear. The CDR3 spans 16 residues. The V end lost 4 bases, the J end lost 5 bases, and 20 bases lay between the germline ends. Looked up from germline, CDR1 is SEHNR and CDR2 is FQNEAQ (reference sequence). The CDR3 is CASSSKTKEYWETQYF. CDR3 nucleotides: TGTGCCAGCAGCTCGAAAACCAAGGAATACTGGGAGACCCAGTACTTC.

As regards this clone: Within the sample, other DNA sequences also encode this same CDR3. The rearrangement links TRBV6-5 to TRBJ1-5; no clear D. Per the germline V gene, CDR1 is MNHEY and CDR2 is SVGAGI. V was clipped by 0 bases and J by 6 bases, with 6 bases between them. The CDR3 covers 13 residues. CDR3 loop: CASSYSSGQPQHF. The CDR3, as DNA: TGTGCCAGCAGTTACTCGAGCGGTCAGCCCCAGCATTTT.

This chain joins TRBV5-1 and TRBJ2-1; D may be TRBD2 (6 bases). V lost 5 bases and J 0 bases, leaving 21 bases between the germline ends. This CDR3 is 18 amino acids long. CDR1 is SGHRS, CDR2 YFSETQ, per germline. The DNA for the CDR3 is TGCGCCAGCAGACTGACCCAGGGAGGAGAAAGCTCCTACAATGAGCAGTTCTTC. It is translated as CASRLTQGGESSYNEQFF.

This rearrangement joins TRBV11-3 to TRBJ2-1, with 7 bases aligning to TRBD1. The V and J ends lost 6 bases and 0 bases, in that order; junction bases with no gene match: 11. The CDR3 covers 17 residues. The germline V gene has CDR1 SGHNT and CDR2 YENEEA. The CDR3 DNA reads TGTGCCAGCAGTCCCAGGGGGATAGACGGCTCCTACAATGAGCAGTTCTTC. It translates to CASSPRGIDGSYNEQFF.